Listed below are T cell receptor beta chains from one sample, sequenced in a study of siplizumab effects on memory and regulatory T cells. No antigen is known for these receptors. Some clones are missing from TCRdb's copy, which holds only in-frame ones; the method was immunoSEQ multiplex PCR. Of over 10,000 clones in the sample, approximately 45% were seen once. Sequencing was done on a sample of CFSE-low (dividing) CD8+ T cells sorted from an allogeneic mixed lymphocyte reaction. The source is a human donor in good health; the cells came from an allogeneic mixed lymphocyte reaction. Some clones in this sample may be carry-over from other donors' samples. Both conserved end residues are trimmed from each CDR3.

v_call cdr3_aa
TRBV10-3 AIKDGQGLYNEQF
TRBV4-1 ASSQVLAGVLDTQY
TRBV10-3 AISPGTGGYEQY
TRBV5-8 ASRFGQGLTYEQY
TRBV6-6 ASCRGRSNYEQY
TRBV27 ASSLSRASEQY
TRBV14 ASSQDSASLEQF
TRBV19 ASSPGTGSYEQY
TRBV30 AANREGNTEAF
TRBV28 ASSLSGYEKLF
TRBV4-1 ASSQDTGGYEQY
TRBV6-1 AIQIRAASNQPQH
TRBV27 ASSLLVGNEQF
TRBV11-2 ASSATGYNQPQH
TRBV28 ASGGRDRPSYEQY
TRBV6-6 ASSYYPGTGGDEQY
TRBV19 ASSRAMVGTEAF
TRBV15 ATSRPYTEAF
TRBV11-3 ASSFGSGPYNEQF
TRBV5-1 ASSFGQLYEQY
TRBV2 ASVDMARTADQDTQY
TRBV4-1 ASSQGRADTQY
TRBV14 ASSHGQGDFGT
TRBV7-9 ASSFRSDSYEQY
TRBV7-8 ASSLLFHNEQF
TRBV27 ASSSIMWLSNTGELF
TRBV11-2 ASSLMGGQPHPAMGYT
TRBV7-9 ASSPYDQPQH
TRBV7-8 ASSLGTGHEQF
TRBV10-3 AISESQRGGRETQY
TRBV6-6 ASSYFSAEYTYGYT
TRBV19 ASTVGTGELF
TRBV7-9 ASSLAPQGSSYEQY
TRBV7-9 ASSLGPRNSPLH
TRBV6-1 ASSFSSYEQY
TRBV29-1 SVEGRGREGEQF
TRBV5-6 ASSILPGTAYEQY